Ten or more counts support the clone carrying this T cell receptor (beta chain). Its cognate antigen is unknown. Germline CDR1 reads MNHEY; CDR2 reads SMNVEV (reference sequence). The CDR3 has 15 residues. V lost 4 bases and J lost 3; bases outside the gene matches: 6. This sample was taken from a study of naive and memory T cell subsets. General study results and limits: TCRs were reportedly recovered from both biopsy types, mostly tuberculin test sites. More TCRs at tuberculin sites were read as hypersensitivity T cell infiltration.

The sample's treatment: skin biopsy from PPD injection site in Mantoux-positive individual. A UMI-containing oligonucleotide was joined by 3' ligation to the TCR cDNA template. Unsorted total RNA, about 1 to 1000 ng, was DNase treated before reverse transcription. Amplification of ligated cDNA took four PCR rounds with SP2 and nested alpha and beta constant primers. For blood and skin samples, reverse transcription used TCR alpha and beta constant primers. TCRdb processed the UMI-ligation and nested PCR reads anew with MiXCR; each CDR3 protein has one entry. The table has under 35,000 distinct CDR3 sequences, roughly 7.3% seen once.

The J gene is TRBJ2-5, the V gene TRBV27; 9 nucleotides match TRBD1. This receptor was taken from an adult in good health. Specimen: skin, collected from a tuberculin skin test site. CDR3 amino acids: CASSSPRTGEETQYF. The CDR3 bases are TGTGCCAGCAGTTCTCCAAGGACAGGGGAAGAGACCCAGTACTTC.